One sample yielded the 12 T cell receptor beta chains listed below, sequenced in a study of blood T cell repertoires in COVID-19. The protocol was immunoSEQ multiplex PCR, while the TCRdb copy is restricted to in-frame clones and leaves out a portion. The data contain 70,000 or so clones, about 86% of them singletons. Sequencing input: peripheral blood. The receptors were gathered from a middle-aged man with acute or convalescent COVID-19.

The chain employs TRBV27 and TRBJ2-7; tentatively, D is TRBD1 (5 bases). The V gene's germline CDR1 is MNHEY and CDR2 SMNVEV (reference sequence). The CDR3 runs to 15 residues. Trimming removed 2 bases from V and 5 bases from J, with 16 bases in between. CDR3 bases: TGTGCCAGCAGTTTAATGGGGCTAGTAATCCACGAGCAGTACTTC. It codes for CASSLMGLVIHEQYF.

CDR3 region: CASSFRGGSSSYGYTF. The CDR3 DNA reads TGTGCCAGCAGCTTCCGGGGAGGTTCTTCTTCCTATGGCTACACCTTC. The gene calls are TRBV7-9 and TRBJ1-2; D remains ambiguous. Trimming took 3 bases from V and 4 from J, leaving 18 bases between them. Germline CDR1 is SEHNR and CDR2 is FQNEAQ (reference sequence). The CDR3 sequence is 16 residues long.

About this clone: This same CDR3 is encoded by further DNA sequences in the sample. The rearrangement links TRBV30 to TRBJ2-3; TRBD2 might be the D (6 bases). The germline V gene encodes CDR1 GTSNPN and CDR2 SVGIG (reference sequence). V lost 0 bases to trimming and J lost 5 bases, with 6 bases between them. The CDR3 spans 12 residues. CDR3 coding DNA: TGTGCCTGGAGTGTGGGGGGAGATACGCAGTATTTT. Translating gives CAWSVGGDTQYF.

The chain couples TRBV6-5 to TRBJ1-1; no definite D call. In germline, CDR1 is MNHEY, CDR2 SVGAGI. The CDR3 is 14 residues long. V gave up 0 bases and J gave up 12 bases, with 17 bases separating them. This CDR3 reads CASSYSTYRKFPFF. The DNA for the CDR3 is TGTGCCAGCAGTTACTCGACGTACAGAAAATTTCCTTTCTTT.

The chain recombines TRBV12-3 or TRBV12-4 with TRBJ1-3; unclear D gene. CDR3 length equals 12 residues. The V end was cut by 8 bases, the J end by 4 bases, with 9 bases between. CDR3 DNA: TGTGCCAGCCTGCTTGGCGGAAACACCATATATTTT. Amino acids: CASLLGGNTIYF.

The V gene is TRBV5-1, the J gene TRBJ2-3; 15 positions match TRBD2. The V segment lost 4 bases and the J segment 3 bases; nucleotides outside the gene matches: 3. Germline V gene data show CDR1 as SGHRS and CDR2 as YFSETQ. This CDR3 comprises 16 residues. The CDR3 DNA reads as TGCGCCAGCAGCACCGGGACTAGCGGGAGGACAGATACGCAGTATTTT. Encoded protein: CASSTGTSGRTDTQYF.

The gene calls are TRBV10-3 and TRBJ1-1; D might be TRBD1 (5 bases). Germline-derived CDR1 and CDR2 are ENHRY and SYGVKD. The CDR3 runs 13 residues. V shed 9 bases and J shed 3 bases, with 14 bases lying between them. The CDR3 reads CAIGAGLDTEAFF. In nucleotides, the CDR3 is TGTGCCATAGGGGCGGGGCTGGACACTGAAGCTTTCTTT.

V gene TRBV7-3 combines with J gene TRBJ2-1; tentative D call: TRBD1 (5 bases). Germline CDR1 is SGHTA and CDR2 is FQGTGA. V lost 0 bases to trimming and J lost 10 bases, with 13 bases between them. The CDR3 loop spans 14 amino acids. The CDR3 sequence is CASSLTPGSWEQFF. CDR3 nucleotides: TGTGCCAGCAGCTTAACGCCAGGGTCTTGGGAGCAGTTCTTC.

The chain employs TRBV7-6 and TRBJ2-1; TRBD1 might be the D (6 bases). V lost 2 bases to trimming and J lost 0 bases, with 14 bases between them. Germline V gene data show CDR1 as SGHVS and CDR2 as FNYEAQ. The CDR3 has 17 residues. The CDR3 region has the DNA TGTGCCAGCAGCTTATGGGAAACAGGGAGCTCCTACAATGAGCAGTTCTTC. Translating it yields CASSLWETGSSYNEQFF. The variable domain in full, completed from reference TRBV7-6 and TRBJ2-1, reads GAGVSQSPRYKVTKRGQDVALRCDPISGHVSLYWYRQALGQGPEFLTYFNYEAQQDKSGLPNDRFSAERPEGSISTLTIQRTEQRDSAMYRCASSLWETGSSYNEQFFGPGTRLTVL.

CDR3 region: CASSSRNYGYTF. Here the CDR3 DNA reads TGTGCCAGCAGCTCCCGTAACTATGGCTACACCTTC. V is TRBV7-9 and J is TRBJ1-2, with D hard to call. Germline CDR1 is SEHNR and CDR2 is FQNEAQ (reference sequence). The CDR3 consists of 12 residues. V dropped 4 bases and J dropped 1 base, with 4 bases sitting between them. Using reference TRBV7-9 and TRBJ1-2 for the parts outside the CDR3, the full variable domain is DTGVSQNPRHKITKRGQNVTFRCDPISEHNRLYWYRQTLGQGPEFLTYFQNEAQLEKSRLLSDRFSAERPKGSFSTLEIQRTEQGDSAMYLCASSSRNYGYTFGSGTRLTVV.

J is TRBJ2-1 and V is TRBV19; the D is unclear. V was cut by 4 bases and J by 0 bases, with 7 bases left in between. The CDR3 sequence is 14 residues long. In germline, CDR1 is LNHDA, CDR2 SQIVND (reference sequence). The CDR3 loop reads CASSRAVSYNEQFF. In nucleotides, the CDR3 is TGTGCCAGTAGTAGGGCAGTCTCCTACAATGAGCAGTTCTTC.

This chain joins TRBV6-5 and TRBJ1-5; 7 nucleotides align to TRBD1. The germline V gene has CDR1 MNHEY and CDR2 SVGAGI. The trim removed 6 bases at V and 4 bases at J, leaving 9 bases unmatched. The CDR3 contains 15 residues. CDR3 DNA: TGTGCCAGCAGCCTGGGACAGCTTCCTAATCAGCCCCAGCATTTT. Translation gives CASSLGQLPNQPQHF.